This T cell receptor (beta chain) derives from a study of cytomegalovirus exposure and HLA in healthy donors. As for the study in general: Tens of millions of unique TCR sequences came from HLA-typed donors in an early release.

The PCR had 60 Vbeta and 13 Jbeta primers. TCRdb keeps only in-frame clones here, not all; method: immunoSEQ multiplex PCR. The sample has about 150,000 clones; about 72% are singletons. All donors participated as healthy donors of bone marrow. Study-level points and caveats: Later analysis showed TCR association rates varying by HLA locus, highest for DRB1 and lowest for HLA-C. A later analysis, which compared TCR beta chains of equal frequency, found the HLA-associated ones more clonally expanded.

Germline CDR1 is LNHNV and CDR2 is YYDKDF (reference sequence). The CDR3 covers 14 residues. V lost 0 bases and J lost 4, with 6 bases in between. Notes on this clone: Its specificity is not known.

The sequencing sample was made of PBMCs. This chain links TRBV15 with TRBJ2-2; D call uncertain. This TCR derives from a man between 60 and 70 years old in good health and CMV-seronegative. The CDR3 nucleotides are TGTGCCACCAGCAGAGAACGCGCCACCGGGGAGCTGTTTTTT. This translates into CATSRERATGELFF.